This record concerns one T cell receptor beta chain sequence. Germline assignment: CDR1 SGHVS and CDR2 FNYEAQ. This CDR3 contains 16 residues. V lost 5 bases and J 7 bases, leaving 21 bases between the germline ends. Amplified regions were TCR beta CDR3 sequences from RNA transcripts. HTBI primers were used for first-round RT-PCR of the TCR CDR3. TCRdb reprocessed the multiplex PCR reads via MiXCR and lists one record per CDR3 protein. Of some 570,000 distinct CDR3 sequences detected, 12% to 15% appear once; the ten largest clones hold around 7%. This entry comes from a study of T cells in Graves' hyperthyroidism and ophthalmopathy.

This clonotype originated in a woman in her late teens or twenties with Graves' ophthalmopathy. The source material was blood. The chain employs TRBV7-6 and TRBJ2-4; either TRBD1 or TRBD2 may supply D (7 bases each). CDR3 amino acids: CASSPNPRGGGNIQYF. CDR3 DNA sequence: TGTGCCAGCAGCCCTAACCCCAGGGGGGGAGGGAACATTCAGTACTTC.